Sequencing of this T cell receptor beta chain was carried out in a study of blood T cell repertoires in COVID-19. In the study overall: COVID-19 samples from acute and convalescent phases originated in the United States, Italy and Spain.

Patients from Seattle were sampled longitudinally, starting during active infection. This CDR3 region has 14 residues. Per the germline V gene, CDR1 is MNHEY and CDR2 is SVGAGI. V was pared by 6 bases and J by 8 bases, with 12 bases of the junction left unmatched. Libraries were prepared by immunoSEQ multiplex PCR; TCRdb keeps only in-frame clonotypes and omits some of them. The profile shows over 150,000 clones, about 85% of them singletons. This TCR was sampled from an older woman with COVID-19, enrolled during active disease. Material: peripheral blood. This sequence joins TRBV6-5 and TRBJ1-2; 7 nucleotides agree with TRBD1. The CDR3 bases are TGTGCCAGCAGCCCGGGACAGCACATTGGAGGCTACACCTTC. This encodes CASSPGQHIGGYTF.